Below are 31 T cell receptor beta chains sequenced from a single sample in a study of T cell responses to AZD1222 COVID-19 vaccine. Generated by immunoSEQ multiplex PCR, the TCRdb table keeps only in-frame clones and is missing some. The sample has 59,000 or so clones, about 81% seen once. The sample consisted of peripheral blood, taken on day 0 of AZD1222 vaccination. All receptors come from an adult in good health.

The CDR3 loop reads CASSLTSGSVNEQFF. The CDR3, as DNA: TGTGCCAGCTCACTGACTAGCGGGAGCGTAAATGAGCAGTTCTTC. The chain joins TRBV18 to TRBJ2-1, with 12 positions matching TRBD2. The V gene's germline CDR1 is KGHSH and CDR2 LQKENI. With V trimmed by 4 bases and J by 7 bases, 5 bases remained unmatched. The CDR3 is 15 residues long.

The chain combines TRBV5-6 with TRBJ2-7; 7 bases line up with TRBD1. With V trimmed by 3 bases and J by 3 bases, 0 bases remained unmatched. The V gene's germline CDR1 is SGHDT and CDR2 YYEEEE. The CDR3 covers 12 residues. CDR3 coding DNA: TGTGCCAGCAGCTCAGGGGGCTACGAGCAGTACTTC. As protein: CASSSGGYEQYF.

The chain recombines TRBV6-5 with TRBJ2-7, with a tentative D call TRBD1 (6 bases). Germline V gives CDR1 MNHEY, CDR2 SVGAGI. The CDR3 covers 16 residues. Trimming took 2 bases from V and 2 from J, leaving 16 bases between them. For the CDR3, the DNA is TGTGCCAGCAGTTACGTCCGGACAGAGGTGACCTACGAGCAGTACTTC. Encoded protein: CASSYVRTEVTYEQYF.

This clone was found a few times. The chain carries TRBV24-1 and TRBJ2-1; D gene ambiguous. V was pared by 5 bases and J by 0 bases, with 7 bases between. This CDR3 region has 14 residues. Per germline, CDR1 KGHDR and CDR2 SFDVKD. The CDR3 sequence is CATSAPSSYNEQFF. The CDR3 DNA sequence: TGTGCCACCAGTGCACCGAGCTCCTACAATGAGCAGTTCTTC.

This rearrangement joins TRBV4-2 to TRBJ2-2; weak D call: TRBD1 (7 bases). Per germline, CDR1 LGHNA and CDR2 YNFKEQ. The CDR3 is 16 residues long. The V and J ends lost 1 base and 1 base respectively, with 10 bases between them. CDR3: CASSQVQGGNTGELFF. CDR3 DNA: TGTGCCAGCAGCCAAGTTCAGGGGGGGAACACCGGGGAGCTGTTTTTT.

The V call is TRBV30, the J call TRBJ1-5; the match to TRBD1 covers 10 bases. This CDR3 spans 13 amino acids. Germline V gene lookup returns CDR1 GTSNPN and CDR2 SVGIG (reference sequence). V lost 4 bases, J lost 8 bases, and 5 bases stayed unmatched. The CDR3 DNA reads as TGTGCCTGGACCCCGGACAGGGGGGAGCCCCAGCATTTT. It specifies CAWTPDRGEPQHF.

The genes are TRBV29-1 and TRBJ1-3; D call uncertain. The V end was cut by 4 bases, the J end by 3 bases, with 10 bases between. CDR3 length: 13 amino acids. CDR1 is SQVTM, CDR2 ANQGSEA, per germline. CDR3 DNA: TGCAGCGTTGGAGGCATTCTTGGAAACACCATATATTTT. This encodes CSVGGILGNTIYF.

The chain recombines TRBV14 with TRBJ2-5, with 8 bases aligning to TRBD1. Germline V lookup: CDR1 SGHDN, CDR2 FVKESK. The CDR3 contains 16 residues. V trimming: 1 base; J trimming: 2 bases; junction bases outside the gene matches: 6. The CDR3 nucleotides are TGTGCCAGCAGCCAAGTAAACAGGGGGTTTCAAGAGACCCAGTACTTC. Amino acid sequence: CASSQVNRGFQETQYF.

The gene calls are TRBV4-1 and TRBJ2-3; the D gene could be TRBD1 or TRBD2 (5 bases each). This CDR3 spans 15 amino acids. Germline V lookup: CDR1 MGHRA, CDR2 YSYEKL. The V gene lost 6 bases and the J gene lost 0 bases, with 13 bases spanning the gap. For the CDR3, the DNA is TGCGCCAGCAGGGGGACGGGCTTTAGCACAGATACGCAGTATTTT. Translated: CASRGTGFSTDTQYF.

V and J are TRBV18 and TRBJ2-5; tentatively, D is TRBD2 (6 bases). Germline V lookup: CDR1 KGHSH, CDR2 LQKENI. Between the trimmed V and J ends, which lost 6 bases and 2 bases, there was a span of 13 bases. This CDR3 has 14 residues. CDR3 residues: CASSEGILQETQYF. The CDR3 coding sequence is TGTGCCAGCTCGGAGGGAATTTTACAAGAGACCCAGTACTTC.

This chain connects TRBV7-9 to TRBJ2-7; 10 positions match TRBD1. This CDR3 is built from 17 residues. The V gene end was trimmed by 4 bases and the J gene end by 0 bases; junction bases not matched to a gene: 9. CDR1 SEHNR and CDR2 FQNEAQ come from the germline V gene (reference sequence). The DNA of the CDR3 is TGTGCCAGCAGCTCCTTCGGACAGGGGGTAAGCTCCTACGAGCAGTACTTC. It encodes CASSSFGQGVSSYEQYF.

In its sample, this clone was seen once. The V and J genes are TRBV7-9 and TRBJ2-7; 9 nucleotides line up with TRBD1. Germline values: CDR1 SEHNR, CDR2 FQNEAQ (reference sequence). V shed 5 bases, J shed 5 bases, and the junction held 7 bases outside the gene matches. The CDR3 runs 14 residues. CDR3 in amino acids: CASSLLGQGNEQYF. CDR3 sequence (DNA): TGTGCCAGCAGCCTCCTGGGACAGGGCAACGAGCAGTACTTC. The whole variable domain, filled in from reference TRBV7-9 and TRBJ2-7, reads DTGVSQNPRHKITKRGQNVTFRCDPISEHNRLYWYRQTLGQGPEFLTYFQNEAQLEKSRLLSDRFSAERPKGSFSTLEIQRTEQGDSAMYLCASSLLGQGNEQYFGPGTRLTVT.

CDR3 DNA: TGTGCCAGCAGCTTTTACGCCCAAAATGAAGCTTTCTTT. This encodes CASSFYAQNEAFF. V and J are TRBV7-9 and TRBJ1-1; D is unclear. This CDR3 has 13 amino acids. V was shortened by 3 bases and J by 7 bases, with 12 bases between the two germline ends. Per germline, CDR1 SEHNR and CDR2 FQNEAQ (reference sequence).

Comment on this clone: One end of the junction fails to match germline, which may point to a read error. The chain recombines TRBV5-6 with TRBJ1-2; D not certain. This CDR3 has 14 amino acids. Germline V gives CDR1 SGHDT, CDR2 YYEEEE. CDR3: CASSFPGFGYGYAF. The CDR3 DNA reads TGTGCCAGCAGCTTCCCGGGGTTCGGCTATGGCTACGCCTTC.

This chain connects TRBV19 to TRBJ1-1; possible D gene TRBD1, 6 bases. V lost 4 bases and J 1 base, leaving 10 bases between the germline ends. Germline lookup yields CDR1 LNHDA and CDR2 SQIVND (reference sequence). This CDR3 contains 14 residues. The CDR3 sequence: CASSTPGQNTEAFF. CDR3 nucleotide sequence: TGTGCCAGTAGTACTCCGGGACAGAACACTGAAGCTTTCTTT.

J is TRBJ1-6 and V is TRBV21-1. TRBV21-1 is labeled a pseudogene. There are 15 residues in the CDR3. CDR3 sequence reads: CASNPRESYHSPLHF. CDR3 nucleotides: TGTGCCAGCAACCCTCGGGAAAGCTATCATTCACCCCTCCACTTT.

This chain connects TRBV7-2 to TRBJ2-2; 11 positions agree with TRBD1. V shed 3 bases, J shed 5 bases, and the junction held 5 bases outside the gene matches. The CDR3 has 16 amino acids. Germline assignment: CDR1 SGHTA and CDR2 FQGNSA. The CDR3 protein is CASSFRDRGGTGELFF. The CDR3 nucleotides read TGTGCCAGCAGCTTCAGGGACAGGGGGGGAACCGGGGAGCTGTTTTTT. Based on the CDR3 plus reference TRBV7-2 and TRBJ2-2, the full variable domain is GAGVSQSPSNKVTEKGKDVELRCDPISGHTALYWYRQSLGQGLEFLIYFQGNSAPDKSGLPSDRFSAERTGGSVSTLTIQRTQQEDSAVYLCASSFRDRGGTGELFFGEGSRLTVL.

The CDR3 loop reads CASTDRGNTEAFF. The CDR3, as DNA: TGTGCCAGTACCGATCGGGGGAACACTGAAGCTTTCTTT. The J gene is TRBJ1-1, the V gene TRBV19; no reliable D call. Between the trimmed V and J ends, which lost 7 bases and 1 base, there was a span of 10 bases. Germline lookup yields CDR1 LNHDA and CDR2 SQIVND (reference sequence). The CDR3 loop spans 13 amino acids.

V and J are TRBV27 and TRBJ2-7; 11 positions agree with TRBD2. The trim removed 6 bases at V and 3 bases at J, leaving 7 bases unmatched. The germline gives CDR1 MNHEY, CDR2 SMNVEV (reference sequence). The CDR3 sequence is 15 residues long. CDR3 protein: CASRQTSGDIYEQYF. In DNA, the CDR3 is TGTGCCAGCAGACAGACTAGCGGGGATATCTACGAGCAGTACTTC.

The gene calls are TRBV14 and TRBJ1-1; no definite D call. Germline V CDR1 and CDR2: SGHDN, FVKESK. The V and J ends lost 2 bases and 5 bases respectively, with 9 bases between them. The CDR3 runs 13 residues. The chain's CDR3 is CASSQNTVTEAFF. In DNA form, the CDR3 reads TGTGCCAGCAGCCAAAATACAGTAACTGAAGCTTTCTTT.

The rearrangement links TRBV6-5 to TRBJ2-1; weak D call: TRBD2 (6 bases). Trimming took 6 bases from V and 6 from J, leaving 18 bases between them. The length of the CDR3 is 15 residues. Per germline, CDR1 MNHEY and CDR2 SVGAGI. CDR3 in DNA: TGTGCCAGCAGCCAGACTAGGGAAGCAATCAATGAGCAGTTCTTC. It encodes CASSQTREAINEQFF.

The V and J genes are TRBV3-1 (or the pseudogene TRBV3-2) and TRBJ2-3, with 8 bases that match TRBD2. The CDR3 has 16 amino acids. V lost 4 bases to trimming and J lost 5 bases; unmatched junction nucleotides: 11. Germline V gene data show CDR1 as LGHDT and CDR2 as YNNKEL (reference sequence). The CDR3 DNA reads TGTGCCAGCAGCCCCCGACTAGCGCGGGGGTTAGATACGCAGTATTTT. Its protein is CASSPRLARGLDTQYF.

Comment on this clone: Other DNA sequences in this specimen translate into the identical CDR3. The chain uses TRBV19 and TRBJ1-5; a possible D gene is TRBD1 (5 bases). CDR1 is LNHDA and CDR2 is SQIVND in the germline V gene (reference sequence). CDR3 length: 13 residues. Trimming left V 6 bases short and J 5 bases short, with 11 bases between. CDR3 sequence reads: CASRGQGDQPQHF. Here the CDR3 DNA reads TGTGCCAGTAGAGGGCAGGGAGATCAGCCCCAGCATTTT. Based on the CDR3 plus reference TRBV19 and TRBJ1-5, the full variable domain is DGGITQSPKYLFRKEGQNVTLSCEQNLNHDAMYWYRQDPGQGLRLIYYSQIVNDFQKGDIAEGYSVSREKKESFPLTVTSAQKNPTAFYLCASRGQGDQPQHFGDGTRLSIL.

The gene calls are TRBV18 and TRBJ2-3; perhaps D is TRBD1 or TRBD2 (5 bases each). The CDR3 loop spans 16 amino acids. Germline V lookup: CDR1 KGHSH, CDR2 LQKENI. Trimming left V 3 bases short and J 0 bases short, with 13 bases between. The DNA of the CDR3 is TGTGCCAGCTCACCGAGAGGGACGGCTAGCACAGATACGCAGTATTTT. Translating gives CASSPRGTASTDTQYF.

The genes are TRBV2 and TRBJ1-2; no definite D call. Germline-derived CDR1 and CDR2 are SNHLY and FYNNEI. V lost 4 bases to trimming and J lost 8 bases, with 14 bases between them. The CDR3 runs to 13 residues. The CDR3 DNA is TGTGCCAGCAGTGTCGAGGCAGGCTCCGGCTACACCTTC. Translated, it gives CASSVEAGSGYTF.

The rearrangement uses TRBV28 and TRBJ1-2; 7 bases fit TRBD1. Looked up from germline, CDR1 is MDHEN and CDR2 is SYDVKM. The CDR3 totals 14 residues. J was trimmed by 5 bases and V by 7 bases; bases with no gene match: 10. CDR3 residues: CASTQGGLRYGYTF. The CDR3, as DNA: TGTGCCAGCACCCAGGGGGGGTTGAGGTATGGCTACACCTTC.

This chain uses TRBV12-3 or TRBV12-4 with TRBJ1-1; D perhaps matches TRBD1 (5 bases). The CDR3 extends over 11 amino acids. V lost 6 bases and J lost 4, with 6 bases in between. In DNA form, the CDR3 reads TGTGCCAGCAGCGGGGGCACTGAAGCTTTCTTT. Its protein product is CASSGGTEAFF.

V usage is TRBV28 and J usage is TRBJ1-1, with unresolved D. Deletions cut 1 base from V and 0 bases from J, with 12 bases between. Germline CDR1 reads MDHEN; CDR2 reads SYDVKM. The CDR3 spans 16 residues. Here the CDR3 reads CASSLSDLIMNTEAFF. In DNA form, the CDR3 reads TGTGCCAGCAGTTTATCAGATCTTATTATGAACACTGAAGCTTTCTTT.

This chain uses TRBV5-1 with TRBJ1-4; unclear D gene. CDR1 is SGHRS, CDR2 YFSETQ, per germline. The CDR3 runs 13 residues. The V end was cut by 0 bases, the J end by 6 bases, with 6 bases between. The CDR3 DNA follows: TGCGCCAGCAGCTTGGCCCGAGATGAAAAACTGTTTTTT. As protein: CASSLARDEKLFF.

The rearrangement uses TRBV18 and TRBJ2-1; the D gene is possibly TRBD1 (7 bases). The CDR3 has 14 residues. V was trimmed by 6 bases and J by 2 bases, leaving 11 bases between them. Germline-derived CDR1 and CDR2 are KGHSH and LQKENI. The CDR3 bases are TGTGCCAGCTCCGGAGGGGGCCCCTACAATGAGCAGTTCTTC. It encodes CASSGGGPYNEQFF.

For this clone: Other DNA sequences within the sample encode an identical CDR3. V gene TRBV18 combines with J gene TRBJ2-7; 7 bases align to TRBD1. CDR1 and CDR2 from the germline V gene are KGHSH and LQKENI. V gave up 2 bases and J gave up 2 bases; unmatched junction bases: 0. CDR3 size: 13 residues. The CDR3 region is CASSPGTAYEQYF. The DNA for the CDR3 is TGTGCCAGCTCACCAGGGACAGCCTACGAGCAGTACTTC.